This record concerns one TCR beta chain sequence. Its antigen target is currently unknown. Nothing much larger sits one base from this clone, and base qualities are not available. TCRbeta CDR3 regions were amplified from genomic DNA by means of the immunoSEQ Assay, a bias-controlled multiplex PCR. In the paper's pipeline: The number of nucleated cells in each sample was estimated from the amplification of reference gene primers within the assay. Sequence reads were collapsed and filtered to measure the absolute abundance of every unique TCRbeta CDR3 rearrangement. For each sample, productive Simpson clonality was calculated as the square root of Simpson's diversity index over productive rearrangements. What TCRdb holds here is the immuneACCESS table cut down to in-frame rearrangements. Part of the clones is not present; checked against another copy, under half of the missing clones reflect an unresolved V gene, and the others are unexplained. V, J and clone size are those of that table, while D and trimming were read from the DNA. The table for this sample lists 80,000 to 95,000 clones; over 70% of them were counted only once. 20% to 25% of the sample lies in the top ten.

The data are from a study of blood T cell repertoires in COVID-19 (dated by TCRdb to the early 2020s). A note on the overall study: Samples from collaborators originated in the United States, Italy and Spain and spanned both the acute and convalescent phases of COVID-19. The repertoires were released in a freely available public database meant as a resource for research on the immune response to SARS-CoV-2. The dataset comprised deeply sampled blood TCRbeta repertoires from subjects exposed to, actively infected with, or recovered from COVID-19. Sample metadata almost always included a de-identified subject ID, COVID-19 status, age in years and sex. Where available, HLA class I and class II types were taken from metadata supplied by the sample provider and were not determined by assay-based typing. The material from the prospective study consisted of cDNA or gDNA derived from T cells, B-cell-depleted T cells, or PBMCs. The samples were drawn from the first 160 participants of the ongoing ImmuneRACE study and from under 1,500 subjects provided by 6 global collaborators.

What the work shows at the level of the full study, not this receptor alone: Clinical and demographic metadata were provided uncurated, with the amount varying by source and participant.

The collaborating institutions used their own protocols to collect whole blood in K2EDTA tubes. For TCRbeta analysis, collaborators shipped samples in one of three forms: frozen whole blood, isolated PBMCs, or DNA extracted from either of those sample types. Sequencing was performed on peripheral blood. The receptor was isolated from an elderly man with active or convalescent COVID-19.

The DNA sequence reads TGTGCCAGCAGAAAAGGGGGCAGGGAGTATGGCTACACCTTC. Its coded protein is CASRKGGREYGYTF. The sequence links TRBV28 to TRBJ1-2, with 7 bases matching TRBD1. Relative to germline, V is missing 6 bases and J is missing 5 bases, with 9 bases of the junction outside any gene match. The germline V gene sets CDR1 to MDHEN and CDR2 to SYDVKM. From cysteine to phenylalanine, the CDR3 is 14 amino acids long. Of all the DNA, just the CDR3 is kept, 42 bases in frame from base 1.